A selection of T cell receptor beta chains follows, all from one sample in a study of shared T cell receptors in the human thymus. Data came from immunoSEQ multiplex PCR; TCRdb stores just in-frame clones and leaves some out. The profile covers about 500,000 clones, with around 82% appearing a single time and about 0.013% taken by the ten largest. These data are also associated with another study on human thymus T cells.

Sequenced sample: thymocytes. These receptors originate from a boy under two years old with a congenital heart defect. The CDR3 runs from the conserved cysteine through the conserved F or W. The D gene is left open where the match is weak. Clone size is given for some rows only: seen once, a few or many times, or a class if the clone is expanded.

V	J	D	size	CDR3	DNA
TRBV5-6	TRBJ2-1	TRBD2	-	CASSLSSGRTPPIFF	TGTGCCAGCAGCTTGTCTAGCGGGAGGACCCCCCCGATCTTCTTC
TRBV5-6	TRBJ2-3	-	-	CASSRGRPSTDTQYF	TGTGCCAGCAGCCGAGGGAGGCCTAGCACAGATACGCAGTATTTT
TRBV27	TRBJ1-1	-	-	CASSAATVNTEAFF	TGTGCCAGCAGTGCAGCGACAGTGAACACTGAAGCTTTCTTT
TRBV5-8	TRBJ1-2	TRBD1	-	CASSPRDRVYGYTF	TGTGCCAGCAGCCCCCGGGACAGGGTCTATGGCTACACCTTC
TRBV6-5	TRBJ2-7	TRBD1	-	CASRGTGISYEQYF	TGTGCCAGCAGGGGGACAGGGATTTCCTACGAGCAGTACTTC
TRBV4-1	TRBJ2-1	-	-	CASSRGPSRSSYNEQFF	TGCGCCAGCAGCCGAGGCCCTAGTCGGAGCTCCTACAATGAGCAGTTCTTC
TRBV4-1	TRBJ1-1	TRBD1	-	CASSQDDRAQDTEAFF	TGCGCCAGCAGCCAAGACGACAGGGCCCAGGACACTGAAGCTTTCTTT
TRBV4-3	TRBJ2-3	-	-	CASSQDSRRDKRTDTQYF	TGCGCCAGCAGCCAAGATTCCCGCCGGGACAAGCGGACAGATACGCAGTATTTT
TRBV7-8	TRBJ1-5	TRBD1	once	CASSPDRYHQPQHF	TGTGCCAGCAGTCCGGACAGGTACCATCAGCCCCAGCATTTT
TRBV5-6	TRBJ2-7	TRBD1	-	CASSSVGQSEQYF	TGTGCCAGCAGCTCGGTGGGACAGTCGGAGCAGTACTTC
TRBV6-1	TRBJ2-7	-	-	CASSENGAYEQYF	TGTGCCAGCAGTGAGAATGGGGCCTACGAGCAGTACTTC
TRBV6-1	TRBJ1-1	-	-	CASSGGQVNTEAFF	TGTGCCAGCAGTGGGGGGCAGGTGAACACTGAAGCTTTCTTT
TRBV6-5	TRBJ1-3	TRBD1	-	CASSYSGTATGNTIYF	TGTGCCAGCAGTTACTCGGGGACAGCGACTGGAAACACCATATATTTT
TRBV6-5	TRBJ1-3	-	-	CASRAGGSGNTIYF	TGTGCCAGCCGTGCCGGTGGCTCTGGAAACACCATATATTTT
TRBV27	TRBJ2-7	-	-	CASSPILDYKAREQYF	TGTGCCAGCAGTCCAATACTGGACTATAAAGCCCGTGAGCAGTACTTC
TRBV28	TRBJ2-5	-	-	CASSLDSQETQYF	TGTGCCAGCAGTTTAGACAGCCAAGAGACCCAGTACTTC
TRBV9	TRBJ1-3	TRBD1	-	CASSGPLDRAGNTIYF	TGTGCCAGCAGCGGACCTCTAGACAGGGCTGGAAACACCATATATTTT
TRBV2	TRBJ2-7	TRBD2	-	CASRGTSGRAYEQYF	TGTGCCAGCAGGGGGACTAGCGGGAGAGCTTACGAGCAGTACTTC
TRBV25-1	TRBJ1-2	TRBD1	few	CATEQTGQGPYGYTF	TGTGCCACCGAACAGACTGGACAGGGCCCCTATGGCTACACCTTC
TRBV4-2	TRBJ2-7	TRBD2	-	CASSQGTSGTHDEQYF	TGTGCCAGCAGCCAGGGGACTAGCGGGACTCACGACGAGCAGTACTTC
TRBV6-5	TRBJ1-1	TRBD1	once	CASSYSTGGVPEAFF	TGTGCCAGCAGTTACTCGACAGGGGGGGTCCCTGAAGCTTTCTTT
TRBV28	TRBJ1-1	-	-	CASRTTANTEAFF	TGTGCCAGCAGAACGACAGCGAACACTGAAGCTTTCTTT
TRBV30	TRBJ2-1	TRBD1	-	CAWSVEPGDREFF	TGTGCCTGGAGTGTAGAGCCTGGGGACAGGGAGTTCTTC
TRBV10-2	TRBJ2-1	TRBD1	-	CASDSRDRGRDEQFF	TGCGCCAGCGATAGCCGGGACAGGGGGCGCGATGAGCAGTTCTTC
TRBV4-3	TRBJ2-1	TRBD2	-	CASSQAALAGGLYNEQFF	TGCGCCAGCAGCCAAGCGGCGCTAGCGGGAGGTCTTTACAATGAGCAGTTCTTC
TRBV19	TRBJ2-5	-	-	CATSRQTTETQYF	TGTGCCACCTCTCGACAGACCACAGAGACCCAGTACTTC
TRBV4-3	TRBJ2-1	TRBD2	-	CASSAGTSGSHKEQFF	TGCGCCAGCAGCGCGGGGACTAGCGGGAGCCACAAGGAGCAGTTCTTC
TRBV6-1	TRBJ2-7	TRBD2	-	CARKGRGIAWGGQYF	TGTGCCCGCAAAGGGAGGGGCATTGCTTGGGGTGGGCAGTACTTC
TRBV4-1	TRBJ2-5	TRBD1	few	CASSQPDRGQETQYF	TGCGCCAGCAGCCAGCCCGACAGGGGCCAAGAGACCCAGTACTTC
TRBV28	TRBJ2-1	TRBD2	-	CASRHSGNSGNEQFF	TGTGCCAGCAGGCATAGCGGGAATAGTGGTAATGAGCAGTTCTTC
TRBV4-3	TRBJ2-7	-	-	CASSHGVVPAGTYEQYF	TGCGCCAGCAGCCATGGGGTGGTTCCCGCAGGGACCTACGAGCAGTACTTC